Shown below are 14 T cell receptor beta chains from a single sample sequenced in a study of neurological immune-mediated disorders. Each CDR3 protein is one row after TCRdb ran MiXCR on the 5' RACE reads. The data hold roughly 67,000 distinct CDR3 sequences, with more than 3.5% observed a single time. The sample was PBMCs. These receptors originate from a man between 50 and 59 years old with multiple sclerosis.

This clonotype was recorded many times. The genes are TRBV10-3 and TRBJ2-7, with 9 bases lining up with TRBD1. Germline CDR1 reads ENHRY; CDR2 reads SYGVKD. With V trimmed by 1 base and J by 7 bases, 5 bases remained unmatched. The CDR3 spans 14 residues. The CDR3 bases are TGTGCCATCAGTGAGTTCGGACAGGGGTTGGAGCAGTACTTC. It translates to CAISEFGQGLEQYF.

This clonotype was observed many times. This chain uses TRBV12-3 or TRBV12-4 with TRBJ2-7, with a tentative D call TRBD2 (5 bases). This CDR3 is built from 13 residues. V lost 5 bases and J lost 0, with 8 bases in between. CDR3 amino acids: CASSAGVSYEQYF. DNA for the CDR3: TGTGCCAGCAGTGCCGGGGTCTCCTACGAGCAGTACTTC.

This clonotype was observed many times. The V call is TRBV4-1, the J call TRBJ1-1, with D perhaps matching TRBD1 (6 bases). Germline-derived CDR1 and CDR2 are MGHRA and YSYEKL. This CDR3 is 15 amino acids long. V was shortened by 2 bases and J by 1 base, with 11 bases between the two germline ends. DNA of the CDR3: TGCGCCAGCAGCCAAAGGGGGGCAGCGAACACTGAAGCTTTCTTT. Its translation is CASSQRGAANTEAFF.

This clonotype showed up many times. The chain combines TRBV20-1 with TRBJ2-1; D is perhaps TRBD2 (7 bases). The CDR3 covers 17 residues. Trimming took 1 base from V and 6 from J, leaving 22 bases between them. Looked up from germline, CDR1 is DFQATT and CDR2 is SNEGSKA (reference sequence). CDR3 sequence: CSARVGGGRMGGNEQFF. The CDR3 DNA is TGCAGTGCTAGAGTAGGGGGAGGGAGGATGGGTGGCAATGAGCAGTTCTTC.

This clonotype was seen at least ten times. CDR3: CSARAPGRGETQYF. CDR3 coding DNA: TGCAGTGCTAGAGCCCCAGGGAGGGGGGAGACCCAGTACTTC. The chain carries TRBV20-1 and TRBJ2-5, with D possibly being TRBD2 (7 bases). The CDR3 length is 14 residues. The V end lost 1 base, the J end lost 5 bases, and 14 bases lay between the germline ends. Germline V gene lookup returns CDR1 DFQATT and CDR2 SNEGSKA (reference sequence).

This clonotype was seen many times. The chain employs TRBV7-2 and TRBJ2-6; D assignment may be TRBD1 or TRBD2 (5 bases each). The CDR3 is 18 amino acids. V was pared by 1 base and J by 4 bases, with 17 bases between. Germline V gene data show CDR1 as SGHTA and CDR2 as FQGNSA. The CDR3 DNA sequence: TGTGCCAGCAGCTTAGTCGGGACGGAGCTCGGAGGGGCCAACGTCCTGACTTTC. Its translation is CASSLVGTELGGANVLTF.

At least ten counts were recorded for this clonotype. V and J are TRBV29-1 and TRBJ1-2, with a possible D match to TRBD1 (5 bases). Germline CDR1 and CDR2: SQVTM and ANQGSEA. V shed 7 bases and J shed 4 bases, with 16 bases lying between them. This CDR3 region has 13 residues. CDR3 residues: CSGSPGSGYGYTF. CDR3 coding DNA: TGCAGCGGCTCCCCAGGGTCCGGCTATGGCTACACCTTC.

This clonotype showed up many times. The CDR3 coding sequence is TGTGCCAGCAGTCTACAGGGTCGGAGGGCAGATACGCAGTATTTT. It specifies CASSLQGRRADTQYF. The rearrangement uses TRBV12-3 or TRBV12-4 and TRBJ2-3; D may be TRBD1 or TRBD2 (6 bases each). With 5 bases removed from V and 4 bases from J, the gap between germline ends came to 16 bases. The CDR3 runs 15 residues.

This clonotype appeared many times. J is TRBJ2-4 and V is TRBV9; 9 positions match TRBD2. V gave up 7 bases and J gave up 1 base; unmatched junction bases: 3. The CDR3 totals 14 residues. Germline lookup yields CDR1 SGDLS and CDR2 YYNGEE. The CDR3 region is CASGGGDAKNIQYF. The CDR3 DNA follows: TGTGCCAGCGGCGGGGGGGACGCCAAAAACATTCAGTACTTC.

This clonotype was picked up many times. V gene TRBV6-5 combines with J gene TRBJ2-3; 16 bases map to TRBD2. In germline, CDR1 is MNHEY, CDR2 SVGAGI. The CDR3 runs 16 residues. V lost 6 bases and J lost 5; bases outside the gene matches: 5. CDR3 loop: CASRPGLAGGRDTQYF. The CDR3 coding sequence is TGTGCCAGCAGACCGGGACTAGCGGGGGGGCGAGATACGCAGTATTTT.

This clonotype was seen repeatedly, ten times or more. For the CDR3, the DNA is TGTGCCAGCAGCGTCAGTGGAAACATTCAGTACTTC. Translating gives CASSVSGNIQYF. The chain uses TRBV7-2 and TRBJ2-4; D unresolved. The CDR3 runs to 12 residues. Germline CDR1 SGHTA, CDR2 FQGNSA. V lost 5 bases, J lost 6 bases, and 8 bases lay in between.

The table lists this clonotype with many counts. This chain uses TRBV20-1 with TRBJ2-1; D is unresolved. Germline loops: CDR1 DFQATT, CDR2 SNEGSKA (reference sequence). The CDR3 has 11 residues. The CDR3 spells CRGIEYNEQFF. The CDR3, as DNA: TGCAGGGGAATAGAGTACAATGAGCAGTTCTTC.

The V call is TRBV5-1, the J call TRBJ2-1; 11 positions agree with TRBD2. The germline CDR1 and CDR2 sequences are SGHRS and YFSETQ. V lost 2 bases and J lost 6; bases outside the gene matches: 4. The CDR3 covers 15 residues. The CDR3 is CASSFLAGGVNEQFF. The CDR3 nucleotides read TGCGCCAGCAGCTTCCTAGCGGGGGGTGTCAATGAGCAGTTCTTC.

This clonotype was counted many times. This chain links TRBV20-1 with TRBJ1-5; no clear D gene. Germline V CDR1 and CDR2: DFQATT, SNEGSKA (reference sequence). V lost 2 bases to trimming and J lost 6 bases, with 11 bases between them. There are 13 residues in the CDR3. CDR3 in amino acids: CSARPTRGQPQHF. CDR3 nucleotide sequence: TGCAGTGCTAGACCCACCCGCGGTCAGCCCCAGCATTTT.